This T cell receptor (beta chain) was captured in a study of blood T cell repertoires in COVID-19. Measured with immunoSEQ multiplex PCR; TCRdb has only the in-frame clones, and not every one. The data show 88,000 or so clones, approximately 87% seen once. Losses at the gene ends were 3 bases for V and 4 bases for J; bases not matched to a gene: 7. The germline V gene encodes CDR1 LGHDT and CDR2 YNNKEL (reference sequence). The CDR3 totals 15 residues. The sequence derives from a human donor in a cohort sampled during active COVID-19. The chain couples TRBV3-1 (or the pseudogene TRBV3-2) to TRBJ2-7; 9 bases are a match to TRBD1. The sample consisted of peripheral blood. This CDR3 reads CASSHRTGVIYEQYF. The CDR3 DNA reads TGTGCCAGCAGCCATAGGACAGGGGTTATTTACGAGCAGTACTTC.